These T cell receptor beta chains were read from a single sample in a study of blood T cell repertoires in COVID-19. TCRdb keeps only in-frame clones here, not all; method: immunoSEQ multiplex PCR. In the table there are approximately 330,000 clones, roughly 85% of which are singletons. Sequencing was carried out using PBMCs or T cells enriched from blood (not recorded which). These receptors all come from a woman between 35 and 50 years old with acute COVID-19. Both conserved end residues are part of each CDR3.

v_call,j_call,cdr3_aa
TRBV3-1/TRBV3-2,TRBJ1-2,CASSQRGLGISYGYTF
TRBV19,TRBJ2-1,CASSRLGGNEQFF
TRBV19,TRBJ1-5,CASSLGAGLLGNQPQHF
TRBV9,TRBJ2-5,CASSVGPGGAIQETQYF
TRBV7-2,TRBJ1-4,CASSPDRGGNEKLFF
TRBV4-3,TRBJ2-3,CASSQELAGGTDTQYF
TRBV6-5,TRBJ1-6,CASGWRFTPLHF
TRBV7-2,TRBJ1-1,CASSLRGDRTLNTEAFF
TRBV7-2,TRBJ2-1,CASSLSRLDRENNEQFF
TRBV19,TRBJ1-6,CASISSHSSGNSPLHF
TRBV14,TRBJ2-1,CASSQDGGLAGASEQFF
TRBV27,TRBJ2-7,CASSGTGYSYEQYF
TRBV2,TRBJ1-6,CASRAGTGNNSPLHF
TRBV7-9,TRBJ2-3,CASNLAGPDTQYF
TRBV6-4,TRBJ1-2,CASSEQSTGGYGYTF
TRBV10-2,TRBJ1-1,CASSERTGFAFF
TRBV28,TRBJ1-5,CASSLVQGHQPQHF
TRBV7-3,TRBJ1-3,CASSSGSGNTIYF
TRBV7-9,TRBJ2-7,CASSLGGAMGEQYF
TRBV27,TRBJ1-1,CASSFGQNTEAFF
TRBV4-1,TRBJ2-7,CASSPGLALPSEQYF
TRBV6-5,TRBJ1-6,CASRDRGESPLHF
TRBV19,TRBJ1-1,CASSIDPQGVTEAFF
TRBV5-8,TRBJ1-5,CASSVIVATNNQPQHF
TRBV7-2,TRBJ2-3,CASSPPGELYF
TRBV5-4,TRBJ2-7,CASSFGGLAGGYEQYF
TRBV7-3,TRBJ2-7,CASSLIGTSGTYEQYF
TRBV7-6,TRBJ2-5,CASSPNQETQYF
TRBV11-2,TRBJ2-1,CASSSLAGYNEQFF
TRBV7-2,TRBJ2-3,CASSLRGSGSGTDTQYF
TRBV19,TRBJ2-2,CASSIVAGRFTGELFF
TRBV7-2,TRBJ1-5,CASSLVFGGHQPQHF
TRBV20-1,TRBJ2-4,CSAPGQGDQYF
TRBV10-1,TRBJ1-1,CASSGHTQGNTEAFF
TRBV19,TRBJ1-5,CASSLEGSGNQPQHF
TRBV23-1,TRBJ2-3,CASSQWRTSDCTDTQYF
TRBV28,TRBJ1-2,CASSFGSGYGYTF
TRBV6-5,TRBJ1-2,CASSYSTGTGGAGYTF
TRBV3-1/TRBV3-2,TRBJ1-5,CASSQTTGGGQPQHF
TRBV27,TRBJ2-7,CASRSGTISYEQYF
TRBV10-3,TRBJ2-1,CAISETGQATHNEQFF
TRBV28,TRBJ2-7,CASSFSGVIAYEQYF
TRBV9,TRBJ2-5,CASSVRGQQETQYF
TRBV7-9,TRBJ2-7,CASSLAQGGVYF
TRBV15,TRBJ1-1,CATSSGQAIWGTEAFF
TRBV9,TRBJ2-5,CASSSGSVTGETQYF